This TCR beta chain was documented in a study of blood T cell repertoires in COVID-19. Whole-study context: Spain, Italy and the United States supplied samples that represented acute and convalescent COVID-19.

A case of COVID-19 had been met by exposed participants within 2 weeks before study entry. In the original workflow: Scientists estimated how many nucleated cells there were by amplifying reference gene primers. The table came from immunoSEQ multiplex PCR; TCRdb's copy has only in-frame clones and leaves some out. From that table come the V and J calls and clone size; the DNA was used to work out D and trimming. The sample has about 300,000 clones, over 85% seen once. The CDR3 is 14 residues long. V was shortened by 5 bases and J by 9 bases, with 16 bases between the two germline ends. Germline V gene lookup returns CDR1 SGHTA and CDR2 FQGNSA.

Specimen: PBMCs or T cells enriched from blood (not recorded which). V and J are TRBV7-2 and TRBJ2-2; TRBD2 is a possible D gene (6 bases). This receptor was identified in a woman aged 45-59 years who had been exposed to COVID-19. Here the CDR3 reads CASSPGGLARELFF. CDR3 coding DNA: TGTGCCAGCAGCCCGGGCGGGCTAGCGAGGGAGCTGTTTTTT.